This TCR beta chain stems from a study of identical twins (dated by TCRdb to the mid-2010s). As for the study more broadly: TCR alpha and beta repertoires from monozygotic twins, unrelated adults of various ages and cord blood were deep-sequenced to test whether fetal clonotypes persist. To rule out contamination, replicate twin experiments were performed at different times with different library preparation protocols.

Library prep was done by 5' RACE. The instrument was an Illumina HiSeq 2000. A universal primer binding site was introduced by template switching, and a unique molecular identifier was present in the final cDNA, enabling accurate counting of TCR cDNA molecules. Specific primers in the conserved constant-segment region were used to synthesize first-strand cDNA for TCR alpha and beta chains. To control for contamination, every cDNA library carried two barcodes: a SMART-Mk sample barcode plus Illumina barcodes. TruSeq adapter sequences and Illumina sample barcodes were added in two successive PCR steps. TCR alpha and beta cDNA libraries were sequenced on the Illumina HiSeq platform with custom primers. The source study handled its data this way. MiGEC was used to process raw reads and extract unique molecular identifiers, and MiXCR was used to find CDR3 positions. Recombination models were inferred per individual with the repgenHMM and IGoR tools using an EM algorithm. Shared clonotypes were analyzed with the tcR package in R, and sharing was normalized by the product of cloneset sizes. Out-of-frame nonproductive sequences were analyzed to study raw recombination free of thymic and clonal selection effects. TCRdb reran the public reads through fastp at Q25 and MiXCR, keeping productive beta chains. Every CDR3 protein is listed once, alongside the most common genes and DNA of its rows. The V and J calls, along with clone size, are taken from TCRdb and not from the paper's own processing. This sample is represented by around 530,000 distinct CDR3 sequences; 13% to 15% of them were singletons. The ten largest clonotypes hold nearly 0.45% of the sample.

Study-wide findings and limitations: A weaker excess of twin sharing was found in beta out-of-frame sequences because the signal-to-noise ratio was lowered by fewer shared sequences. Because the same donors could not be followed over many years, conclusions were based on cross-sectional statistical analysis. In monozygotic twins, recombination models systematically underestimated out-of-frame TCR alpha sharing, but the models matched the sharing seen between unrelated individuals. Fewer insertions were carried by abundant cord blood beta clonotypes, a similar but weaker trend appeared in young adult naive repertoires, and no such trend appeared in memory repertoires. Invariant T cells such as MAIT and iNKT could partly confound zero-insertion analyses, though diverse VJ usage argued against this for most clonotypes. Compared with coincidental sharing between unrelated individuals, out-of-frame TCR alpha sequences shared between twins had an excess of sequences with low generation probability.

Every donor was a healthy Caucasian. Three pairs of female monozygotic twins, all aged roughly 18 to 30 years, made up the twin cohort. CD4+ and CD8+ T cell populations were isolated with positive isolation kits from Invitrogen. Only a few counts were recorded for this clonotype. Its binding antigen is unknown. Within one base of it there is no much larger clone, and no base qualities were kept. These same records also appear under a second study, on yellow fever vaccine responses in identical twins. As noted in the second study: The T cell response to vaccination in identical twins was reported by the authors to appear partly convergent and partly personalized. Focusing on identical twins, the study followed the T cell clones that responded to the vaccine, and did so with precision.

The source of this sequence is a young woman in good health. Sequencing was carried out using CD4+ T cells sorted from blood.

The nucleotide sequence reads TGCGCCAGCAGCCAAGATTCCAACTGGGGTACTGAAGCTTTCTTT. Protein translation: CASSQDSNWGTEAFF. Here the chain combines TRBV4-1 and TRBJ1-1, with the D gene uncertain. Reading the germline V gene gives CDR1 MGHRA and CDR2 YSYEKL. Including cysteine and phenylalanine, the CDR3 has 15 amino acids. Only the CDR3 region is kept as DNA, spanning 45 bases read in frame from base 1. A distance of 13 bases separates the germline ends of V and J, which lose 0 bases and 5 bases respectively.